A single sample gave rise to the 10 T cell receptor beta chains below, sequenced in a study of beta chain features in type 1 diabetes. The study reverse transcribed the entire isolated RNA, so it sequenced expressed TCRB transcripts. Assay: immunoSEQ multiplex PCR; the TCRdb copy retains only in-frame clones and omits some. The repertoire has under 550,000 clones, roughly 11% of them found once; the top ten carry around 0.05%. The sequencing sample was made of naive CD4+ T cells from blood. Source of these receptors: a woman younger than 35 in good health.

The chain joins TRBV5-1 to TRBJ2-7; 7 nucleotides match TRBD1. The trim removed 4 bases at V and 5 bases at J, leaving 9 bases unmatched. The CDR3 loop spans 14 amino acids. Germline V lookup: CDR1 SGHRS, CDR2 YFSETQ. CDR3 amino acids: CASSRTYRGDEQYV. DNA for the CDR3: TGCGCCAGCAGCCGGACCTACAGGGGAGACGAGCAGTACGTC.

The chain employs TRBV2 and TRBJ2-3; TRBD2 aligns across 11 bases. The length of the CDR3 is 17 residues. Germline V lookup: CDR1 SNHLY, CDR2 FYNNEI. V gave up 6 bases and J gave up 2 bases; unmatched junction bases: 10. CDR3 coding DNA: TGTGCCAGCAGGGCTGCTAGCGGGAGGAGTTACACAGATACGCAGTATTTT. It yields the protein CASRAASGRSYTDTQYF.

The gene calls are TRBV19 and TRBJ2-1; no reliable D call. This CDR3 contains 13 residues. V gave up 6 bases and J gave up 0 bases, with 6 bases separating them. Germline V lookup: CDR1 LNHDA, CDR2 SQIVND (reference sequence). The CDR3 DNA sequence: TGTGCCAGTAGAGAACACTCCTACAATGAGCAGTTCTTC. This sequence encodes CASREHSYNEQFF.

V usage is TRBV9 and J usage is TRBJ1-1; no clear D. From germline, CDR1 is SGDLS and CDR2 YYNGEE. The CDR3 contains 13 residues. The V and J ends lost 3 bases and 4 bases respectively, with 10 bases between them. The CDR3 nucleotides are TGTGCCAGCAGCGCCTTGGACGGCACTGAAGCTTTCTTT. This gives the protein CASSALDGTEAFF.

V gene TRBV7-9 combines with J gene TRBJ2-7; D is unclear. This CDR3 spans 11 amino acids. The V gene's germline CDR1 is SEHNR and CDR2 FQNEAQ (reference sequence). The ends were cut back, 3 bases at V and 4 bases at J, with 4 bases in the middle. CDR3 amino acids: CASSFQYEQYF. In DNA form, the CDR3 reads TGTGCCAGCAGCTTCCAGTACGAGCAGTACTTC.

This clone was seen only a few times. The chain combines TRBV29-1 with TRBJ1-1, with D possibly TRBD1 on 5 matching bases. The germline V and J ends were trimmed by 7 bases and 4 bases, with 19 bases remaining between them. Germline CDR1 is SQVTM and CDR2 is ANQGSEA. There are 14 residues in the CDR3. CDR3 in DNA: TGCAGCGCCCCAGGGCAGGGCTCTCTCACTGAAGCTTTCTTT. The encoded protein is CSAPGQGSLTEAFF.

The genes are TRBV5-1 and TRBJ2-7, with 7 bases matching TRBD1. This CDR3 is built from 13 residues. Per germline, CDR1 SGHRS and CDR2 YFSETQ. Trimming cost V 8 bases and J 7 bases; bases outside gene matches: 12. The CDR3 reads CARVRDSHMEQYF. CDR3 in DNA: TGCGCCAGAGTTCGGGACAGCCATATGGAGCAGTACTTC. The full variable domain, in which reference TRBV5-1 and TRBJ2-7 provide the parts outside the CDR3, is KAGVTQTPRYLIKTRGQQVTLSCSPISGHRSVSWYQQTPGQGLQFLFEYFSETQRNKGNFPGRFSGRQFSNSRSEMNVSTLELGDSALYLCARVRDSHMEQYFGPGTRLTVT.

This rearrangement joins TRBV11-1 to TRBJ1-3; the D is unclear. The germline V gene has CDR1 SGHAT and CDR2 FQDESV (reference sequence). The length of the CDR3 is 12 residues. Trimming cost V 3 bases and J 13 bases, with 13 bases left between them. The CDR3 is CASSLDGPSIYF. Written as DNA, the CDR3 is TGTGCCAGCAGCTTGGACGGTCCCTCGATATATTTT. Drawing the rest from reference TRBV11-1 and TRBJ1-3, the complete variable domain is EAEVAQSPRYKITEKSQAVAFWCDPISGHATLYWYRQILGQGPELLVQFQDESVVDDSQLPKDRFSAERLKGVDSTLKIQPAELGDSAMYLCASSLDGPSIYFGEGSWLTVV.

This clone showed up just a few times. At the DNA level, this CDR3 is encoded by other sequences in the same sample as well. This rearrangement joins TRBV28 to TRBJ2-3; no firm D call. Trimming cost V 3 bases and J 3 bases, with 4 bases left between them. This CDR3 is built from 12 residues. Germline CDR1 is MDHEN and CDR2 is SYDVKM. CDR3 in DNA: TGTGCCAGCAGTTTGTCTACAGATACGCAGTATTTT. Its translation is CASSLSTDTQYF.

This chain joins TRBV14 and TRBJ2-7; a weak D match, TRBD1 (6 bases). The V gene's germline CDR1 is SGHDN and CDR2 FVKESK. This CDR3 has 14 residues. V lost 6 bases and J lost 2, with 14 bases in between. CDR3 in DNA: TGTGCCAGCAGACAAACAGGGTTGACCTACGAGCAGTACGTC. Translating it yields CASRQTGLTYEQYV.